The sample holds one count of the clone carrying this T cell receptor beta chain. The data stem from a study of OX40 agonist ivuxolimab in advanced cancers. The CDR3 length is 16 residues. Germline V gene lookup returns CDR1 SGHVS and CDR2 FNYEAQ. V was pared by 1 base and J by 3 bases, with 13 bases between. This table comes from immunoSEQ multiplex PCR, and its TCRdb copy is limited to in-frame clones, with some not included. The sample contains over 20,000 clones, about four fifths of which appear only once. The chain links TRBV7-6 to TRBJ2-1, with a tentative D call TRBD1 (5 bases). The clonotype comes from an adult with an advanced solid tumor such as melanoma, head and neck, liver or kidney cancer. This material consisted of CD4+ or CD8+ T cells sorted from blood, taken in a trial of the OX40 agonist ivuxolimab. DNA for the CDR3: TGTGCCAGCAGCTTAGAAAGTTATGACAGCTACAATGAGCAGTTCTTC. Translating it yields CASSLESYDSYNEQFF.